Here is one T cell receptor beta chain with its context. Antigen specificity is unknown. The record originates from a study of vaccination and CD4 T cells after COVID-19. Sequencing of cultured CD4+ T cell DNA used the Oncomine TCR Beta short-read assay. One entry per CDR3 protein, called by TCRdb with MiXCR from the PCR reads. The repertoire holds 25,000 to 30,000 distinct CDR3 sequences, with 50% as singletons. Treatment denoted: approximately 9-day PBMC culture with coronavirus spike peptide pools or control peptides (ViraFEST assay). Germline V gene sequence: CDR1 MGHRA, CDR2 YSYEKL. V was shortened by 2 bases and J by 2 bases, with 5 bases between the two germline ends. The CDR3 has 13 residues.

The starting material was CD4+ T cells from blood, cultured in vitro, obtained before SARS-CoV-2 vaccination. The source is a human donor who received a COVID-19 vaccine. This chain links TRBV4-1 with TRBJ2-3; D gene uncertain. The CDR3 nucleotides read TGCGCCAGCAGCCAACCTTACACAGATACGCAGTATTTT. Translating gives CASSQPYTDTQYF.